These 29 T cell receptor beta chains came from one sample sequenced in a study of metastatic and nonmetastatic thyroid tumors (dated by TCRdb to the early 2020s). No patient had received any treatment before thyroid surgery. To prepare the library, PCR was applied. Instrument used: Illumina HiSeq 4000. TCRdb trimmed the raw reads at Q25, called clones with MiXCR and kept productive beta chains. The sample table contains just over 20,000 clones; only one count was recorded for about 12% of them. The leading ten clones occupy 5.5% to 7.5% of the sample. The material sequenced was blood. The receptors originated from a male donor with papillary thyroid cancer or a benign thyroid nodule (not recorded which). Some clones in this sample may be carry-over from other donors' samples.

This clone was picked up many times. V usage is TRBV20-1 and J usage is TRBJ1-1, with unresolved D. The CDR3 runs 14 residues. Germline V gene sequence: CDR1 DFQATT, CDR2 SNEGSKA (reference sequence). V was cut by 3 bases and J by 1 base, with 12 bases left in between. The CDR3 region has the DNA TGCAGTGCTAGTGTAGGGCACCGGAACACTGAAGCTTTCTTT. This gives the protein CSASVGHRNTEAFF.

CDR3 protein: CASSLFTSGANVLTF. CDR3 DNA: TGTGCCAGCAGTTTATTTACCTCTGGGGCCAACGTCCTGACTTTC. This chain joins TRBV12-3 or TRBV12-4 and TRBJ2-6; D not resolved. Trimming cost V 2 bases and J 0 bases, with 5 bases left between them. The CDR3 covers 15 residues.

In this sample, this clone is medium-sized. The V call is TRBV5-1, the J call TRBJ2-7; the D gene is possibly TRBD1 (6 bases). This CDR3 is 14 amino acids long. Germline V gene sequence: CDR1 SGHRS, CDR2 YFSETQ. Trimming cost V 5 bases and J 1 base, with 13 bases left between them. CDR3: CASRRKGGSYEQYF. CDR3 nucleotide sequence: TGCGCCAGCAGACGGAAAGGGGGATCCTACGAGCAGTACTTC.

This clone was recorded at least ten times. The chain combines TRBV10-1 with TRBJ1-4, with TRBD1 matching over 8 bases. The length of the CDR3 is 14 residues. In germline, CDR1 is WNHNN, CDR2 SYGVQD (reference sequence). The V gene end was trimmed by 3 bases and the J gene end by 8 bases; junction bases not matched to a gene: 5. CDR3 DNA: TGCGCCAGCAGTGACTCGACAGGGGACGAAAAACTGTTTTTT. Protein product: CASSDSTGDEKLFF.

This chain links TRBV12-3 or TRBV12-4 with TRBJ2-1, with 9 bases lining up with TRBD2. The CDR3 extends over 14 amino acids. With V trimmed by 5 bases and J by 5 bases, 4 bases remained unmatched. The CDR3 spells CASSLSGGNNEQFF. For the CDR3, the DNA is TGTGCCAGCAGTCTTAGCGGGGGTAACAATGAGCAGTTCTTC.

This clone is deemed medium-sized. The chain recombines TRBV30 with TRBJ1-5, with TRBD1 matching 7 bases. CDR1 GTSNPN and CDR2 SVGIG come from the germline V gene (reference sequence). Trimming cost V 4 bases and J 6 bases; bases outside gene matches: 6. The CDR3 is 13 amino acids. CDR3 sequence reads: CAWNRQGGQPQHF. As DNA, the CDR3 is TGTGCCTGGAATCGACAGGGTGGTCAGCCCCAGCATTTT.

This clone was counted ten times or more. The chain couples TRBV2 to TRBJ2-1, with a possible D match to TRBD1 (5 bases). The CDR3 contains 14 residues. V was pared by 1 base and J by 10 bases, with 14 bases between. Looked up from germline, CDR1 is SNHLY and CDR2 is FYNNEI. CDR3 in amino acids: CASSEVRTREEQFF. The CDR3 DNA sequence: TGTGCCAGCAGTGAAGTGCGGACAAGAGAAGAGCAGTTCTTC.

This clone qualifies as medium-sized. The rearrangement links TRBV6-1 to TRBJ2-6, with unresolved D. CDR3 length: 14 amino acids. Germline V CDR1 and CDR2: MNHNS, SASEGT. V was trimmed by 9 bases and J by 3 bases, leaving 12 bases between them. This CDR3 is CASVSLLGANVLTF. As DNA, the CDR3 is TGTGCCAGTGTGAGCCTTCTTGGGGCCAACGTCCTGACTTTC.

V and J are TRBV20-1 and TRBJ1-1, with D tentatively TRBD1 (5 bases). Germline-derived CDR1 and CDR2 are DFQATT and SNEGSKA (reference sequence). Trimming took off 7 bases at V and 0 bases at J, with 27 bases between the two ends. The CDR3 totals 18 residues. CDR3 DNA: TGCAGTGTCCGAGAAGTGGGGGGGTTACGCTCCGTGAACACTGAAGCTTTCTTT. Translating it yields CSVREVGGLRSVNTEAFF.

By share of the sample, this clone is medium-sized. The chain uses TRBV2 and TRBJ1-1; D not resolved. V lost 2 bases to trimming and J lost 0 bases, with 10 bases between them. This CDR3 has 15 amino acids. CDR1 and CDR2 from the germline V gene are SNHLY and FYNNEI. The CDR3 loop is CASSEFRGMNTEAFF. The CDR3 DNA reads TGTGCCAGCAGTGAATTCCGAGGAATGAACACTGAAGCTTTCTTT.

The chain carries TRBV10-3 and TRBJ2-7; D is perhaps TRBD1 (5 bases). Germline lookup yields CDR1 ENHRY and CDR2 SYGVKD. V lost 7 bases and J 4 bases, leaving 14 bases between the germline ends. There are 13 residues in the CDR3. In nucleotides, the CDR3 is TGTGCCATCACCGAAAGCCAGGGTTACGAGCAGTACTTC. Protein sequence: CAITESQGYEQYF.

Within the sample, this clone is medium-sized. The CDR3: CASSEAGDSSYEQYF. CDR3 bases: TGTGCCAGCAGTGAAGCGGGAGACAGCTCCTACGAGCAGTACTTC. The chain has TRBV6-1 and TRBJ2-7, with D perhaps assigned TRBD1 or TRBD2 (5 bases each). Germline V CDR1 and CDR2: MNHNS, SASEGT. V was clipped by 0 bases and J by 0 bases, with 9 bases between them. CDR3 length equals 15 residues.

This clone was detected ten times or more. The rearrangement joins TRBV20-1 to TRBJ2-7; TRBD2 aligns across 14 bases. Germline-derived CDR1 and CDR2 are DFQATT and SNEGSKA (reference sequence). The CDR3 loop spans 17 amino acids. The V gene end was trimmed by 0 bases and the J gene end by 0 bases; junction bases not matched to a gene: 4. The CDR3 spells CSARERLAGGFSYEQYF. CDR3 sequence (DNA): TGCAGTGCTAGAGAGAGACTAGCGGGAGGGTTCTCCTACGAGCAGTACTTC.

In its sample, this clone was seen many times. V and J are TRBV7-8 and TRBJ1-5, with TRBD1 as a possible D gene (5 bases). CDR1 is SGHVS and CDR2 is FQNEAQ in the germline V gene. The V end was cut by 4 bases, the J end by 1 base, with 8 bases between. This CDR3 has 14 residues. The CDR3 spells CASSWDLSNQPQHF. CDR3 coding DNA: TGTGCCAGCAGCTGGGACCTCAGCAATCAGCCCCAGCATTTT.

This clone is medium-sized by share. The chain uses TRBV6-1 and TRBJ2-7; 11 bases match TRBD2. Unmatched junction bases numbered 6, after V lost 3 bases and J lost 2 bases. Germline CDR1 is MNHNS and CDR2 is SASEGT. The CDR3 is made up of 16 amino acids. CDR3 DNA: TGTGCCAGCAGTGAGACTTTAGCGGGGGGGGCCTACGAGCAGTACTTC. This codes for CASSETLAGGAYEQYF.

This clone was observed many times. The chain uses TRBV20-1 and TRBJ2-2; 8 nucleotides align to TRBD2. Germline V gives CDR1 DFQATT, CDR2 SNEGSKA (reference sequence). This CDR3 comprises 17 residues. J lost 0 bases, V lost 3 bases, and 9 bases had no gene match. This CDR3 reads CSASAAGGSANTGELFF. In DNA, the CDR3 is TGCAGTGCTAGTGCTGCGGGAGGATCCGCGAACACCGGGGAGCTGTTTTTT.

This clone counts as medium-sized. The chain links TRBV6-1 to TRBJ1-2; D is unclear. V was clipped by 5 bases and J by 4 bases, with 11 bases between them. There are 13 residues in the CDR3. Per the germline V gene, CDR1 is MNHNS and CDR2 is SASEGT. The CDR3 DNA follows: TGTGCCAGCAGTCCAGGCCCGCTCTATGGCTACACCTTC. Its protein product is CASSPGPLYGYTF.

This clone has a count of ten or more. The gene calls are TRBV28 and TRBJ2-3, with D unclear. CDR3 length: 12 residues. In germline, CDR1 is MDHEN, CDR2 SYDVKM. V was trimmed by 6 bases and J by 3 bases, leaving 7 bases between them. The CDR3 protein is CASSRGTDTQYF. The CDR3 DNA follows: TGTGCCAGCAGCCGCGGAACAGATACGCAGTATTTT.

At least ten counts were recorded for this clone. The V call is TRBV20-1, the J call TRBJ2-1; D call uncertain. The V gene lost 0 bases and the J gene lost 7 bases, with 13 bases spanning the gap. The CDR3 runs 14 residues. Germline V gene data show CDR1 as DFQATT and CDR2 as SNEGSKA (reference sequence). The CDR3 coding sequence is TGCAGTGCTAGAGATCTGGGTGACTGGAATGAGCAGTTCTTC. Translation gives CSARDLGDWNEQFF.

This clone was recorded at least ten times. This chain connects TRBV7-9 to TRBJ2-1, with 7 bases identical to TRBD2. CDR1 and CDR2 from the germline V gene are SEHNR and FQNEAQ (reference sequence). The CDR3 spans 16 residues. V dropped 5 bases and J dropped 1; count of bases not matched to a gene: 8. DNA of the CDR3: TGTGCCAGCAGCCCCTCATGGGGGGGATCCTACAATGAGCAGTTCTTC. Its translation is CASSPSWGGSYNEQFF.

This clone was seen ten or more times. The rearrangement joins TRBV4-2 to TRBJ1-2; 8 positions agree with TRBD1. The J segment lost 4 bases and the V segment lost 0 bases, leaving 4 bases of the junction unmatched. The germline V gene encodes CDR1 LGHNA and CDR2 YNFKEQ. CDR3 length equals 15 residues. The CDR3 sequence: CASSQEDREVYGYTF. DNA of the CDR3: TGTGCCAGCAGCCAAGAGGACAGGGAGGTCTATGGCTACACCTTC.

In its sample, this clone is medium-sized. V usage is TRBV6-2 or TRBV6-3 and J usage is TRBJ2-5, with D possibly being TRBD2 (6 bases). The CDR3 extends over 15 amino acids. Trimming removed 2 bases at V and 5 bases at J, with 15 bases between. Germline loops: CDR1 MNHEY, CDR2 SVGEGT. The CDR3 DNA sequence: TGTGCCAGCAGTTACGCGGGGCAAGGGGTGGAGACCCAGTACTTC. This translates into CASSYAGQGVETQYF.

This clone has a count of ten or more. The CDR3 loop reads CASSFAESYNEQFF. In nucleotides, the CDR3 is TGCGCCAGCAGCTTCGCGGAGTCCTACAATGAGCAGTTCTTC. V usage is TRBV5-1 and J usage is TRBJ2-1; D is ambiguous. CDR3 length equals 14 residues. The germline V gene encodes CDR1 SGHRS and CDR2 YFSETQ. V gave up 2 bases and J gave up 1 base, with 7 bases separating them.

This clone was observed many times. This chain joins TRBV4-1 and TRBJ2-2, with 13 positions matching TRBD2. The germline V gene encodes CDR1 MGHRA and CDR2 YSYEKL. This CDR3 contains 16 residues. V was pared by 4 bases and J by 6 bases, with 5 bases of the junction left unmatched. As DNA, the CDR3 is TGCGCCAGCAGCCCTTCGGGACTAGCGGGACCCGGGGAGCTGTTTTTT. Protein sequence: CASSPSGLAGPGELFF.

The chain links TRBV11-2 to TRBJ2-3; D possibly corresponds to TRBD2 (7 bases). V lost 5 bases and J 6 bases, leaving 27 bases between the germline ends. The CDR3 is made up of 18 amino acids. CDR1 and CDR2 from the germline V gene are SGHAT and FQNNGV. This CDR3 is CASSITSGGAGRGDTQYF. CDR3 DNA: TGTGCCAGCAGCATCACCTCGGGGGGCGCGGGACGGGGGGATACGCAGTATTTT.

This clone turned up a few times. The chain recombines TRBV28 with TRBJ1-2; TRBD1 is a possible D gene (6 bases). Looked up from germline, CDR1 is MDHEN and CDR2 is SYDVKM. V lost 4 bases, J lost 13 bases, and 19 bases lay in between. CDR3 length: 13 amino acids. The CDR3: CASSWGGTGFGTF. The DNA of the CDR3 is TGTGCCAGCAGTTGGGGGGGAACAGGGTTCGGCACCTTC.

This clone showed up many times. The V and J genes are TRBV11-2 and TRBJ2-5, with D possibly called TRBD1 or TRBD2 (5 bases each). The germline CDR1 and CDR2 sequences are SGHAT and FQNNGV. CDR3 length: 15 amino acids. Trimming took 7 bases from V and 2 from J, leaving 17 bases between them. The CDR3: CASTLGTRRQETQYF. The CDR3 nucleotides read TGTGCCAGCACCTTGGGGACGCGACGTCAAGAGACCCAGTACTTC.

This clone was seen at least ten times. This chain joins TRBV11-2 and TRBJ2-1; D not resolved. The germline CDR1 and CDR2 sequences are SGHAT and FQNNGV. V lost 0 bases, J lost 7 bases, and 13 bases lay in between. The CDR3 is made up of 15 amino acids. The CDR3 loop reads CASSLDHLPFNEQFF. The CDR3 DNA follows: TGTGCCAGCAGCTTAGATCACCTACCTTTTAATGAGCAGTTCTTC.

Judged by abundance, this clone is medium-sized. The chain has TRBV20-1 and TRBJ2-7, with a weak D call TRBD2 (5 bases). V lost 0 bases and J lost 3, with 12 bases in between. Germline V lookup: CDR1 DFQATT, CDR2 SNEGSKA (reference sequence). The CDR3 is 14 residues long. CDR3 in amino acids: CSARDPAGLYEQYF. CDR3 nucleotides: TGCAGTGCTAGAGATCCTGCGGGCCTCTACGAGCAGTACTTC.